Following are 19 T cell receptor beta chains from one sample sequenced in a study of blood T cell repertoires in COVID-19. TCRdb's copy holds only in-frame clones and misses some; the assay was immunoSEQ multiplex PCR. Of under 80,000 clones listed, about 85% are singletons. Sequencing was done on a sample of peripheral blood. The receptors stem from a man between 65 and 80 years old with acute or convalescent COVID-19.

This rearrangement joins TRBV13 to TRBJ1-1; TRBD1 is a possible D gene (6 bases). CDR1 is PRHDT and CDR2 is FYEKMQ in the germline V gene (reference sequence). The CDR3 extends over 12 amino acids. V was shortened by 5 bases and J by 6 bases, with 10 bases between the two germline ends. The CDR3 DNA follows: TGTGCCAGCAGCCTATGGACAGCTGAAGCTTTCTTT. Protein: CASSLWTAEAFF. Full variable domain (missing parts from reference TRBV13 and TRBJ1-1): AAGVIQSPRHLIKEKRETATLKCYPIPRHDTVYWYQQGPGQDPQFLISFYEKMQSDKGSIPDRFSAQQFSDYHSELNMSSLELGDSALYFCASSLWTAEAFFGQGTRLTVV.

This chain uses TRBV5-1 with TRBJ2-4; 12 bases match TRBD2. The germline CDR1 and CDR2 sequences are SGHRS and YFSETQ. The J segment lost 4 bases and the V segment lost 6 bases, leaving 8 bases of the junction unmatched. This CDR3 spans 16 amino acids. Here the CDR3 reads CASMGRTSGVKNIQYF. The CDR3 DNA reads as TGCGCCAGCATGGGACGGACTAGCGGGGTAAAAAACATTCAGTACTTC.

The CDR3 reads CASSLRASLSSYNEQFF. CDR3 nucleotides: TGCGCCAGCAGCTTGCGGGCTAGCTTGAGCTCCTACAATGAGCAGTTCTTC. The V call is TRBV5-1, the J call TRBJ2-1, with D tentatively TRBD2 (5 bases). Trimming stripped 1 base from V and 0 bases from J, with 14 bases between. Germline V CDR1 and CDR2: SGHRS, YFSETQ. CDR3 length: 17 residues. Based on the CDR3 plus reference TRBV5-1 and TRBJ2-1, the full variable domain is KAGVTQTPRYLIKTRGQQVTLSCSPISGHRSVSWYQQTPGQGLQFLFEYFSETQRNKGNFPGRFSGRQFSNSRSEMNVSTLELGDSALYLCASSLRASLSSYNEQFFGPGTRLTVL.

The chain is built from TRBV5-1 and TRBJ1-4, with D tentatively TRBD1 (6 bases). V was cut by 4 bases and J by 8 bases, with 15 bases left in between. CDR1 SGHRS and CDR2 YFSETQ come from the germline V gene. The CDR3 length is 14 residues. The DNA of the CDR3 is TGCGCCAGCAGCCCCGGGACAATGTACGAAAAACTGTTTTTT. It translates to CASSPGTMYEKLFF.

The chain has TRBV7-2 and TRBJ2-1; D perhaps matches TRBD1 (5 bases). The CDR3 is 17 residues long. V was pared by 0 bases and J by 10 bases, with 22 bases between. The germline gives CDR1 SGHTA, CDR2 FQGNSA. The DNA for the CDR3 is TGTGCCAGCAGCTTAGCCATGGACACACAGTTTCAAAGGGAGCAGTTCTTC. Residues: CASSLAMDTQFQREQFF.

The rearrangement links TRBV27 to TRBJ2-7, with TRBD2 identical over 9 bases. V dropped 3 bases and J dropped 2; count of bases not matched to a gene: 17. This CDR3 region has 19 residues. CDR1 MNHEY and CDR2 SMNVEV come from the germline V gene (reference sequence). DNA for the CDR3: TGTGCCAGCAGTTTGGGGGGTAGCGGGGGATATATTTTCCCCTACGAGCAGTACTTC. This codes for CASSLGGSGGYIFPYEQYF.

The chain carries TRBV19 and TRBJ1-2, with a possible D match to TRBD1 (6 bases). Germline V gene lookup returns CDR1 LNHDA and CDR2 SQIVND (reference sequence). The CDR3 loop spans 14 amino acids. The V gene lost 4 bases and the J gene lost 2 bases, with 11 bases spanning the gap. Written as DNA, the CDR3 is TGTGCCAGTAGTAAAACAACAGGGAACTATGGCTACACCTTC. Translated: CASSKTTGNYGYTF.

The J gene is TRBJ2-3, the V gene TRBV10-1, with no clear D. Trimming stripped 2 bases from V and 5 bases from J, with 14 bases between. The CDR3 runs to 15 residues. CDR1 and CDR2 from the germline V gene are WNHNN and SYGVQD (reference sequence). CDR3 bases: TGCGCCAGCAGTGAGGTACTGTATGGTGGAGATACGCAGTATTTT. Its translation is CASSEVLYGGDTQYF.

V and J are TRBV6-5 and TRBJ1-5; D remains ambiguous. Germline V gene lookup returns CDR1 MNHEY and CDR2 SVGAGI. The CDR3 runs to 15 residues. V gave up 5 bases and J gave up 2 bases, with 13 bases separating them. CDR3 in DNA: TGTGCCAGCAGTCCCGAACTGGTAGGCAATCAGCCCCAGCATTTT. Its translation: CASSPELVGNQPQHF.

V and J are TRBV18 and TRBJ2-3; no reliable D call. The germline gives CDR1 KGHSH, CDR2 LQKENI. There are 14 residues in the CDR3. The V end lost 2 bases, the J end lost 5 bases, and 11 bases lay between the germline ends. CDR3 in amino acids: CASSPVADLDTQYF. Here the CDR3 DNA reads TGTGCCAGCTCACCAGTGGCAGATTTAGATACGCAGTATTTT. Using reference TRBV18 and TRBJ2-3 for the parts outside the CDR3, the full variable domain is NAGVMQNPRHLVRRRGQEARLRCSPMKGHSHVYWYRQLPEEGLKFMVYLQKENIIDESGMPKERFSAEFPKEGPSILRIQQVVRGDSAAYFCASSPVADLDTQYFGPGTRLTVL.

The chain has TRBV28 and TRBJ1-2; D call uncertain. Germline V lookup: CDR1 MDHEN, CDR2 SYDVKM. V was pared by 3 bases and J by 4 bases, with 9 bases between. The CDR3 has 13 amino acids. The CDR3 nucleotides read TGTGCCAGCAGTTTGAATCAGATCTATGGCTACACCTTC. It yields the protein CASSLNQIYGYTF.

The chain carries TRBV10-3 and TRBJ2-1, with D tentatively TRBD2 (5 bases). Germline CDR1 and CDR2: ENHRY and SYGVKD. V was shortened by 0 bases and J by 1 base, with 13 bases between the two germline ends. CDR3 length equals 17 residues. CDR3 sequence (DNA): TGTGCCATCAGTGAGTCCGACGAGGACTCGTCCTACAATGAGCAGTTCTTC. Translated, it gives CAISESDEDSSYNEQFF.

V gene TRBV7-9 combines with J gene TRBJ1-4, with 7 bases aligning to TRBD1. The CDR3 extends over 14 amino acids. Germline CDR1 and CDR2: SEHNR and FQNEAQ (reference sequence). V gave up 5 bases and J gave up 6 bases; unmatched junction bases: 6. The CDR3 here is CASSPRGLYEKLFF. Here the CDR3 DNA reads TGTGCCAGCAGCCCAAGGGGGCTGTATGAAAAACTGTTTTTT. The whole variable domain, filled in from reference TRBV7-9 and TRBJ1-4, reads DTGVSQNPRHKITKRGQNVTFRCDPISEHNRLYWYRQTLGQGPEFLTYFQNEAQLEKSRLLSDRFSAERPKGSFSTLEIQRTEQGDSAMYLCASSPRGLYEKLFFGSGTQLSVL.

The chain joins TRBV4-1 to TRBJ2-2; TRBD1 aligns across 9 bases. With 0 bases clipped from V and 2 bases from J, the junction kept 16 bases outside the gene matches. The germline V gene has CDR1 MGHRA and CDR2 YSYEKL. The CDR3 is made up of 21 amino acids. This chain's CDR3 is CASSQDYRGRVPARNTGELFF. In nucleotides, the CDR3 is TGCGCCAGCAGCCAAGATTACAGGGGGCGAGTTCCAGCACGCAACACCGGGGAGCTGTTTTTT.

The chain combines TRBV2 with TRBJ1-6, with 8 bases fitting TRBD1. The length of the CDR3 is 16 residues. J gave up 7 bases and V 7 bases, and 12 bases lay outside the gene matches. Germline V gene sequence: CDR1 SNHLY, CDR2 FYNNEI. The CDR3 loop reads CASIDRGGGTNSPLHF. CDR3 in DNA: TGTGCCAGCATCGACAGGGGAGGGGGTACCAATTCACCCCTCCACTTT. Using reference TRBV2 and TRBJ1-6 for the parts outside the CDR3, the full variable domain is EPEVTQTPSHQVTQMGQEVILRCVPISNHLYFYWYRQILGQKVEFLVSFYNNEISEKSEIFDDQFSVERPDGSNFTLKIRSTKLEDSAMYFCASIDRGGGTNSPLHFGNGTRLTVT.

This clone was detected only a few times. The chain joins TRBV6-5 to TRBJ1-2; D perhaps matches TRBD1 (6 bases). The ends were cut back, 8 bases at V and 4 bases at J, with 14 bases in the middle. CDR3 length: 13 amino acids. The germline V gene has CDR1 MNHEY and CDR2 SVGAGI. DNA for the CDR3: TGTGCCAGCGGAAGGGGGGGGTTCTATGGCTACACCTTC. This gives the protein CASGRGGFYGYTF.

This chain's CDR3 is CASSLVRRETQYF. The DNA of the CDR3 is TGTGCCAGCAGCTTAGTCCGGAGAGAGACCCAGTACTTC. The genes are TRBV11-2 and TRBJ2-5; the D is unclear. Germline loops: CDR1 SGHAT, CDR2 FQNNGV. Trimming removed 1 base at V and 4 bases at J, with 7 bases between. The CDR3 loop spans 13 amino acids. Using reference TRBV11-2 and TRBJ2-5 for the parts outside the CDR3, the full variable domain is EAGVAQSPRYKIIEKRQSVAFWCNPISGHATLYWYQQILGQGPKLLIQFQNNGVVDDSQLPKDRFSAERLKGVDSTLKIQPAKLEDSAVYLCASSLVRRETQYFGPGTRLLVL.

CDR3 loop: CASSKIGRGLETQYF. DNA of the CDR3: TGTGCCAGCAGCAAGATAGGCAGGGGGCTTGAGACCCAGTACTTC. The chain links TRBV21-1 to TRBJ2-5; the listed D gene, TRBD1, was not tested against the DNA. TRBV21-1 is a documented pseudogene. The CDR3 has 15 amino acids.

The DNA of the CDR3 is TGCGCCAGCAGCTTGGCCGGGATGAGCACAGATACGCAGTATTTT. It codes for CASSLAGMSTDTQYF. The genes are TRBV5-1 and TRBJ2-3, with a possible D match to TRBD2 (5 bases). V was shortened by 0 bases and J by 0 bases, with 8 bases between the two germline ends. The CDR3 is 15 residues long. Germline V gene lookup returns CDR1 SGHRS and CDR2 YFSETQ.